These T cell receptor beta chains were read from a single sample in a study of blood T cell repertoires in COVID-19. Some clones are missing from TCRdb's copy, which holds only in-frame ones; the method was immunoSEQ multiplex PCR. The table lists about 120,000 clones, about 86% of them singletons, with 6% to 9.5% in the top ten. Input material: peripheral blood. These receptors came from a man between 65 and 85 years old who had recovered from COVID-19. Each CDR3 is given with its conserved first and last residue.

v_gene	CDR3aa
TRBV3-1/TRBV3-2	CASRGTGWTKLFF
TRBV9	CASSTGQGSYEQYF
TRBV18	CASSSAGQINSPLHF
TRBV10-3	CAIAAGWTSGGYNEQFF
TRBV5-6	CASSLAGGRAYNEQFF
TRBV28	CASSRGTSGSWAYEQYF
TRBV4-1	CASSQDKAFAAKNIQYF
TRBV29-1	CSIPAGTGTLSFGYTF
TRBV18	CASSPDRVAGVNEQFF
TRBV5-1	CASSFTEGAPRAKNIQYF
TRBV9	CASSKRTANEQFF
TRBV7-9	CASSVLQGTAFF